This T cell receptor beta chain was recovered during a study of control samples from healthy donors and cancer patients. Per the germline V gene, CDR1 is MNHNY and CDR2 is SVGAGI (reference sequence). The CDR3 loop spans 15 amino acids. Trimming shortened V by 6 bases and J by 1 base, and 13 bases separated the two germline ends. This table comes from immunoSEQ multiplex PCR, and its TCRdb copy is limited to in-frame clones, with some not included. The sample carries 150,000 or so clones, approximately 93% recorded once. This receptor was obtained from a woman in her thirties or forties in good health. The chain has TRBV6-6 and TRBJ1-5; D possibly corresponds to TRBD1 (5 bases). Sequenced material: blood. DNA of the CDR3: TGTGCCAGCAGGGGGCAGGGACGAAGCAATCAGCCCCAGCATTTT. Amino acid sequence: CASRGQGRSNQPQHF.